The 26 T cell receptor beta chains presented below share a single source sample, sequenced in a study of T cells in Graves' hyperthyroidism and ophthalmopathy. Amplification of TCR beta CDR3 regions used RNA as the template. The HTBI primer set was used in a first-round RT-PCR of the TCR CDR3. Each CDR3 protein is one row after TCRdb ran MiXCR on the multiplex PCR reads. Of around 300,000 distinct CDR3 sequences listed, roughly an eighth are singletons. The material sequenced was blood. The receptors stem from a woman in her thirties or forties with Graves' hyperthyroidism.

This clonotype occurred once. This CDR3 reads CASNAWTGELVGDTQYF. In nucleotides, the CDR3 is TGTGCCAGCAATGCATGGACAGGGGAGTTAGTGGGAGATACGCAGTATTTT. The V call is TRBV25-1, the J call TRBJ2-3; 9 nucleotides agree with TRBD1. Germline CDR1 and CDR2: MGHDK and SYGVNS. The length of the CDR3 is 17 residues. With 7 bases clipped from V and 5 bases from J, the junction kept 16 bases outside the gene matches.

The chain couples TRBV19 to TRBJ2-1, with TRBD2 matching over 8 bases. Germline V gene data show CDR1 as LNHDA and CDR2 as SQIVND (reference sequence). After removal of 0 bases from V and 2 bases from J, the junction contained 0 bases not matched to a gene. The length of the CDR3 is 15 residues. CDR3 protein: CASSIDGRAYNEQFF. CDR3 in DNA: TGTGCCAGTAGTATAGACGGGAGGGCCTACAATGAGCAGTTCTTC.

In this sample, this clonotype turned up many times. The V and J genes are TRBV20-1 and TRBJ2-1, with 11 bases matching TRBD1. The V segment lost 8 bases and the J segment 5 bases; nucleotides outside the gene matches: 5. CDR1 and CDR2 from the germline V gene are DFQATT and SNEGSKA (reference sequence). The CDR3 is made up of 13 amino acids. DNA of the CDR3: TGCAGTTCTGGGGACAGGGGGGACAATGAGCAGTTCTTC. Protein product: CSSGDRGDNEQFF.

The chain has TRBV10-2 and TRBJ2-7; D not resolved. Germline values: CDR1 WSHSY, CDR2 SAAADI. This CDR3 is built from 12 residues. Trimming removed 2 bases from V and 5 bases from J, with 7 bases in between. The CDR3 DNA sequence: TGCGCCAGCAGTGAGAATTGGAACGAGCAGTACTTC. The encoded protein is CASSENWNEQYF.

This clonotype was counted many times. This sequence joins TRBV24-1 and TRBJ2-5, with D possibly matching TRBD2 (6 bases). Germline lookup yields CDR1 KGHDR and CDR2 SFDVKD. This CDR3 is 17 amino acids long. The V and J ends lost 4 bases and 0 bases respectively, with 17 bases between them. The CDR3 here is CATSDRDSGRYQETQYF. As DNA, the CDR3 is TGTGCCACCAGTGACCGGGACTCTGGGAGGTACCAAGAGACCCAGTACTTC.

This clonotype was counted many times. This rearrangement joins TRBV2 to TRBJ1-1; D is undetermined. V dropped 5 bases and J dropped 2 bases, with 15 bases sitting between them. This CDR3 comprises 15 residues. The germline CDR1 and CDR2 sequences are SNHLY and FYNNEI. The CDR3 sequence: CASSFLDGANTEAFF. The CDR3 nucleotides read TGTGCCAGCAGTTTTCTGGACGGTGCCAACACTGAAGCTTTCTTT.

This clonotype was seen at least ten times. This sequence joins TRBV5-6 and TRBJ2-5; 10 bases map to TRBD1. This CDR3 has 14 residues. In germline, CDR1 is SGHDT, CDR2 YYEEEE. J gave up 5 bases and V 4 bases, and 5 bases lay outside the gene matches. The CDR3 coding sequence is TGTGCCAGCAGCGAGACAGGGGGCTCGGAGACCCAGTACTTC. Amino acid sequence: CASSETGGSETQYF.

The chain recombines TRBV28 with TRBJ1-1, with 12 bases aligning to TRBD1. From germline, CDR1 is MDHEN and CDR2 SYDVKM. The CDR3 sequence is 15 residues long. J lost 11 bases, V lost 6 bases, and 13 bases had no gene match. CDR3 sequence reads: CASRGPGQGASVAFF. The CDR3 bases are TGTGCCAGCAGGGGCCCGGGACAGGGGGCATCCGTGGCTTTCTTT.

This clonotype was seen more than once but under ten times. This chain connects TRBV7-7 to TRBJ2-3; D gene ambiguous. This CDR3 has 13 amino acids. In germline, CDR1 is SSHAT, CDR2 FNYEAQ (reference sequence). This CDR3 is CASSQSSDGPQYF. CDR3 bases: TGTGCTAGCTCCCAATCATCCGACGGGCCGCAGTATTTT.

This clonotype appeared many times. This CDR3 reads CATSDFVGGSYGYTF. CDR3 coding DNA: TGTGCCACCAGTGATTTTGTAGGGGGGAGCTATGGCTACACCTTC. This chain uses TRBV24-1 with TRBJ1-2, with D maybe TRBD1 (6 bases). There are 15 residues in the CDR3. Germline CDR1 KGHDR, CDR2 SFDVKD. The V and J ends lost 1 base and 4 bases respectively, with 12 bases between them.

With regard to this clonotype: The junction departs from germline at one end; a sequencing error may be responsible. V and J are TRBV20-1 and TRBJ2-7, with TRBD1 matching 12 bases. CDR1 and CDR2 from the germline V gene are DFQATT and SNEGSKA (reference sequence). This CDR3 has 17 residues. The CDR3 bases are TGCAGTGCTAGAGAATCGGGGGGCGGGACAGGGGGCAACGAGGAGTACTTC. Its translation: CSARESGGGTGGNEEYF.

This clonotype came up many times. The V call is TRBV28, the J call TRBJ1-6, with D uncertain. This CDR3 region has 14 residues. V was pared by 3 bases and J by 4 bases, with 7 bases between. Per the germline V gene, CDR1 is MDHEN and CDR2 is SYDVKM. Written as DNA, the CDR3 is TGTGCCAGCAGTTTCACGGGGTATAATTCACCCCTCCACTTT. It codes for CASSFTGYNSPLHF. Full variable domain (remainder filled in from reference TRBV28 and TRBJ1-6): DVKVTQSSRYLVKRTGEKVFLECVQDMDHENMFWYRQDPGLGLRLIYFSYDVKMKEKGDIPEGYSVSREKKERFSLILESASTNQTSMYLCASSFTGYNSPLHFGNGTRLTVT.

The chain links TRBV19 to TRBJ2-1, with 7 bases that match TRBD1. The CDR3 has 16 amino acids. V was pared by 2 bases and J by 5 bases, with 9 bases of the junction left unmatched. Per the germline V gene, CDR1 is LNHDA and CDR2 is SQIVND (reference sequence). CDR3 nucleotides: TGTGCCAGTAGTATACAGAGGGGGCGACTACACAATGAGCAGTTCTTC. The encoded protein is CASSIQRGRLHNEQFF.

This clonotype has more than one count but fewer than ten. The chain employs TRBV27 and TRBJ2-1; D is perhaps TRBD1 (5 bases). Germline CDR1 reads MNHEY; CDR2 reads SMNVEV (reference sequence). V lost 4 bases and J lost 0, with 13 bases in between. CDR3 length: 16 amino acids. The CDR3 spells CASSYFGASSYNEQFF. The DNA of the CDR3 is TGTGCCAGCAGTTACTTTGGGGCAAGCTCCTACAATGAGCAGTTCTTC.

A few counts support this clonotype. The chain links TRBV19 to TRBJ2-1, with 9 nucleotides matching TRBD2. The germline CDR1 and CDR2 sequences are LNHDA and SQIVND (reference sequence). CDR3 size: 15 residues. The V segment lost 6 bases and the J segment 6 bases; nucleotides outside the gene matches: 9. The CDR3 sequence is CASSSQTSGFNEQFF. For the CDR3, the DNA is TGTGCCAGTAGCAGCCAGACTAGCGGCTTCAATGAGCAGTTCTTC.

This clonotype has at least ten counts. The rearrangement joins TRBV6-1 to TRBJ1-2; D is unclear. Between the trimmed V and J ends, which lost 3 bases and 7 bases, there was a span of 9 bases. The CDR3 consists of 12 residues. From germline, CDR1 is MNHNS and CDR2 SASEGT. CDR3 in DNA: TGTGCCAGCAGTGATCTGGGTGCTGGCTACACCTTC. Amino acid sequence: CASSDLGAGYTF.

This clonotype was seen ten or more times. V gene TRBV5-1 combines with J gene TRBJ2-2, with 8 bases aligning to TRBD2. The CDR3 has 15 amino acids. V lost 5 bases to trimming and J lost 2 bases; unmatched junction nucleotides: 5. Germline lookup yields CDR1 SGHRS and CDR2 YFSETQ. CDR3 sequence (DNA): TGCGCCAGCAGACCAACTAGCGGTAACACCGGGGAGCTGTTTTTT. Translating it yields CASRPTSGNTGELFF.

In its sample, this clonotype was seen many times. The rearrangement links TRBV24-1 to TRBJ1-6; maybe TRBD1 (6 bases). The CDR3 has 14 amino acids. Between the trimmed V and J ends, which lost 5 bases and 6 bases, there was a span of 10 bases. Germline V gives CDR1 KGHDR, CDR2 SFDVKD. The CDR3 loop reads CATSARGGNSPLHF. The CDR3 DNA reads TGTGCCACCAGTGCGAGGGGGGGTAATTCACCCCTCCACTTT.

This clonotype was seen many times. This chain uses TRBV7-6 with TRBJ2-5, with 10 bases that match TRBD2. The CDR3 loop spans 16 amino acids. Germline loops: CDR1 SGHVS, CDR2 FNYEAQ. Losses at the gene ends were 1 base for V and 7 bases for J; bases not matched to a gene: 9. The CDR3 DNA follows: TGTGCCAGCAGCTTAGGCGGTAGCGGGAGGTTCCTGACCCAGTACTTC. It encodes CASSLGGSGRFLTQYF.

This clonotype was detected many times. This chain connects TRBV20-1 to TRBJ2-1; perhaps D is TRBD1 or TRBD2 (5 bases each). The CDR3 is 15 amino acids. The ends were cut back, 5 bases at V and 6 bases at J, with 20 bases in the middle. The germline V gene has CDR1 DFQATT and CDR2 SNEGSKA (reference sequence). CDR3: CSAYRGPFTVNEQFF. The CDR3 bases are TGCAGTGCTTACCGGGGCCCGTTTACTGTCAATGAGCAGTTCTTC.

This clonotype occurred many times. The CDR3 DNA reads TGTGCCACCAGTGATCCGGGACAGGGCAACTATGGCTACACCTTC. Amino acid sequence: CATSDPGQGNYGYTF. The chain joins TRBV24-1 to TRBJ1-2; the match to TRBD1 covers 9 bases. J lost 2 bases, V lost 3 bases, and 3 bases had no gene match. Germline V CDR1 and CDR2: KGHDR, SFDVKD. The CDR3 runs 15 residues.

This clonotype was observed a handful of times. V is TRBV6-1 and J is TRBJ2-1, with 10 bases aligning to TRBD1. Germline values: CDR1 MNHNS, CDR2 SASEGT. V was pared by 6 bases and J by 13 bases, with 12 bases of the junction left unmatched. This CDR3 comprises 14 residues. The CDR3 nucleotides are TGTGCCAGCAGAGACAGACAGGGGGCGATTTTTCAGTTCTTC. Protein sequence: CASRDRQGAIFQFF.

The V and J genes are TRBV6-1 and TRBJ2-2; 10 bases fit TRBD1. With 6 bases clipped from V and 6 bases from J, the junction kept 4 bases outside the gene matches. The V gene's germline CDR1 is MNHNS and CDR2 SASEGT. CDR3 length equals 14 residues. CDR3 amino acids: CASRETGGPGELFF. The CDR3 DNA reads TGTGCCAGCAGGGAGACAGGGGGCCCCGGGGAGCTGTTTTTT.

The chain joins TRBV18 to TRBJ2-3, with D possibly being TRBD1 (6 bases). This CDR3 is built from 15 residues. The V gene's germline CDR1 is KGHSH and CDR2 LQKENI. The V gene lost 3 bases and the J gene lost 3 bases, with 13 bases spanning the gap. The CDR3 nucleotides read TGTGCCAGCTCACCTGGACAGCGTCTTACAGATACGCAGTATTTT. Protein: CASSPGQRLTDTQYF.

V usage is TRBV4-1 and J usage is TRBJ2-5; tentatively, D is TRBD1 (5 bases). The V end was cut by 0 bases, the J end by 4 bases, with 12 bases between. The CDR3 sequence is 15 residues long. Germline loops: CDR1 MGHRA, CDR2 YSYEKL. Here the CDR3 DNA reads TGCGCCAGCAGCCAAGATCCAGGGTGGTTAGAGACCCAGTACTTC. Translating it yields CASSQDPGWLETQYF.

This clonotype occurred many times. This chain joins TRBV27 and TRBJ2-1; no definite D call. The V and J ends lost 6 bases and 4 bases respectively, with 13 bases between them. Germline CDR1 reads MNHEY; CDR2 reads SMNVEV (reference sequence). CDR3 length equals 14 residues. CDR3 sequence: CASRDPGLYNEQFF. CDR3 DNA: TGTGCCAGCAGGGATCCGGGCTTATACAATGAGCAGTTCTTC.